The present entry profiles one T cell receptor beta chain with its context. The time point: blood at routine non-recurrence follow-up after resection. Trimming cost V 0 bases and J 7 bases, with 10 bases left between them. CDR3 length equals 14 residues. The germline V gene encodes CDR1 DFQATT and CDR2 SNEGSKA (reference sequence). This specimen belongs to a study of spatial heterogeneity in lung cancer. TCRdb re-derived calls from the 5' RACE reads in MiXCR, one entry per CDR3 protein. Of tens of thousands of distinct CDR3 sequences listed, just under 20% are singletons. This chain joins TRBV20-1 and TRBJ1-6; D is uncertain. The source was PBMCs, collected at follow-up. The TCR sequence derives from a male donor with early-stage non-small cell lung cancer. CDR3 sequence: CSARDQASNSPLHF. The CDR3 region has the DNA TGCAGTGCTAGAGATCAGGCGTCAAATTCACCCCTCCACTTT.